Listed below are T cell receptor beta chains from one sample, sequenced in a study of blood T cells in healthy people across ages. TCRdb processed the 5' RACE reads anew with MiXCR; each CDR3 protein has one entry. The sample shows 650,000 to 700,000 distinct CDR3 sequences, 32% of them seen only once. Sequencing input: blood. The receptors shown here come from a woman of 80 years or more in good health. Each CDR3 is given with its conserved first and last residue. The D gene is left open where the match is weak. A row's size may be missing; if present it is once, few, many or a size class.

J gene,clone size,D gene,V gene,CDR3 DNA,CDR3 protein
TRBJ2-7,many,NA,TRBV7-2,TGTGCCAGCAGCTTATTATACGGATCCTACGAGCAGTACTTC,CASSLLYGSYEQYF
TRBJ2-2,many,TRBD1,TRBV7-9,TGTGCCAGCAGATCTACCGGGACAGGGCGTACCGGGGAGCTGTTTTTT,CASRSTGTGRTGELFF
TRBJ1-1,NA,TRBD1,TRBV12-3/TRBV12-4,TGTGCCAGCTGCACGCCGACAGGGTCGAACACTGAAGCTTTCTTT,CASCTPTGSNTEAFF
TRBJ2-3,once,NA,TRBV7-9,TGTGCCAGCAGCGACACTACGCAGAGGACGCAGTATTTT,CASSDTTQRTQYF
TRBJ1-2,many,TRBD1,TRBV28,TGTGCCAGCATTCCAACAGGGGACTACGCCTATGGCTACACCTTC,CASIPTGDYAYGYTF
TRBJ2-5,many,TRBD1,TRBV27,TGTGCCAGCAGTGTGACAGGGGGCTGGGGGCAAGAGACCCAGTACTTC,CASSVTGGWGQETQYF
TRBJ2-2,few,NA,TRBV2,TGTGCCAGCCGGACATCGAACACCGGGGAGCTGTTTTTT,CASRTSNTGELFF
TRBJ2-1,many,TRBD2,TRBV20-1,TGCAGTGCCCGGATTACGGGGGGTATATACAATGAGCAGTTCTTC,CSARITGGIYNEQFF
TRBJ2-5,NA,NA,TRBV11-2,TGTGCCAGCAGCTTAAAGTTCAGGGTAGAGACCCAGTACTTC,CASSLKFRVETQYF
TRBJ2-1,NA,NA,TRBV7-9,TGTGCCAGTAGTCCTGCACTCTCCTACAATGAGCAGTTCTTC,CASSPALSYNEQFF
TRBJ1-2,few,TRBD1,TRBV3-1,TGTGCCAGCAGCCCAGGGGGCGAATTTGTTGGCTACACCTTC,CASSPGGEFVGYTF
TRBJ2-7,many,TRBD1,TRBV29-1,TGCAGCGTTGTTATGGGACAGGGGGCGTACGAGCAGTACTTC,CSVVMGQGAYEQYF
TRBJ2-7,NA,NA,TRBV30,TGTGCCTGGAGCGGGGGGCCCTACGAGCAGTACTTC,CAWSGGPYEQYF
TRBJ1-6,NA,NA,TRBV7-2,TGTGCCAGCAGCTTAGAGGGCGGACGAGCTTCACCCCTCCACTTT,CASSLEGGRASPLHF
TRBJ2-1,many,NA,TRBV7-2,TGTGCCAGCAGCTTATCCGGGACACGGACCAATGAGCAGTTCTTC,CASSLSGTRTNEQFF
TRBJ1-1,NA,NA,TRBV12-3/TRBV12-4,TGTGCCAGCAACCCGAAAGGGGGTGCCCTTGGTTACATGAACACTGAAGCTTTCTTT,CASNPKGGALGYMNTEAFF
TRBJ2-1,many,TRBD2,TRBV28,TGTGCCAGCAGCGGACTAGCGGGGGCGCGATACAATGAGCAGTTCTTC,CASSGLAGARYNEQFF
TRBJ1-2,few,NA,TRBV3-1,TGTGCCAGCAGCGCCGCCCGGGGGTTGGCCGACTATGGCTACACCTTC,CASSAARGLADYGYTF
TRBJ2-1,many,TRBD1,TRBV5-1,TGCGCCAGCAGCCCTCGGACAGGGCCCTACAATGAGCAGTTCTTC,CASSPRTGPYNEQFF
TRBJ2-3,many,TRBD2,TRBV6-2/TRBV6-3,TGTGCCAGCAGGGGTCCGAGCGGGGGCACAGATACGCAGTATTTT,CASRGPSGGTDTQYF
TRBJ2-1,NA,NA,TRBV7-2,TGTGCCAGCAGCTCCTTGGGATACGAGCAGTTCTTC,CASSSLGYEQFF
TRBJ2-5,few,TRBD2,TRBV11-2,TGTGCCAGCAACGCTCTAGCGGGGCGGGAGACCCAGTACTTC,CASNALAGRETQYF
TRBJ2-5,many,TRBD2,TRBV7-9,TGTGCCAGCAGCTCTACCCACTGGGGGGGAGGAGAGACCCAGTACTTC,CASSSTHWGGGETQYF
TRBJ1-2,few,NA,TRBV7-2,TGTGCCAGCAGCCCGGGACTCCAGCGGCGTGGCTACACCTTC,CASSPGLQRRGYTF
TRBJ2-3,many,NA,TRBV7-2,TGTGCCAGCAGGCTAGGGAATTCGGGTACGCAGTATTTT,CASRLGNSGTQYF
TRBJ2-7,many,TRBD1,TRBV4-1,TGCGCCAGCAGCTCCGAGGACAGGCCTAGCTCCTACGAGCAGTACTTC,CASSSEDRPSSYEQYF
TRBJ1-2,NA,NA,TRBV9,TGTGCCAGCACCCCCAGGGCAAACTATGGCTACACCTTC,CASTPRANYGYTF
TRBJ2-6,NA,TRBD1,TRBV5-1,TGCGCCAGCAGCTTGGAAGGGGGCGCAGGGGCCAACGTCCTGACTTTC,CASSLEGGAGANVLTF
TRBJ2-3,many,NA,TRBV3-1,TGTGCCAGCAGCCAAGACGGCGGCAACACAGATACGCAGTATTTT,CASSQDGGNTDTQYF
TRBJ1-2,many,NA,TRBV20-1,TGCAGTGCCCAAGACATTGACGGCTATGGCTACACCTTC,CSAQDIDGYGYTF
TRBJ2-7,many,NA,TRBV4-2,TGTGCCAGCAGCCTACCTGGGGGTTACGAGCAGTACTTC,CASSLPGGYEQYF
TRBJ2-2,NA,NA,TRBV6-1,TGTGCCAGCAGTCCCGGGATGATACTAGCCGGGGAGCTGTTTTTT,CASSPGMILAGELFF
TRBJ2-7,many,TRBD1,TRBV7-8,TGTGCCAGCAGCTCCTCCAGGGGGCCGGAGCAGTACTTC,CASSSSRGPEQYF
TRBJ1-1,few,TRBD1,TRBV6-1,TGTGCCAGCAGTCGATTTCGAGAGACAGGGATGAACACTGAAGCTTTCTTT,CASSRFRETGMNTEAFF
TRBJ1-1,many,NA,TRBV18,TGTGCCAGCTCCCAGGGACACAACACTGAAGCTTTCTTT,CASSQGHNTEAFF
TRBJ2-3,few,NA,TRBV5-1,TGCGCCAGCAGCCGGACCGCGAGCCAGGATACGCAGTATTTT,CASSRTASQDTQYF
TRBJ1-1,few,NA,TRBV7-3,TGTGCCAGCAGCTTAAATTCGCCAGGGCTGGCTGAAGCTTTCTTT,CASSLNSPGLAEAFF
TRBJ2-7,many,NA,TRBV20-1,TGCAGTGCCAAACTGACAGGAGCTCTCTACGAGCAGTACTTC,CSAKLTGALYEQYF
TRBJ2-5,many,NA,TRBV6-1,TGTGCCAGCAGTGACCAGGGACGGCCAGGGCAGCAAGAGACCCAGTACTTC,CASSDQGRPGQQETQYF
TRBJ1-1,NA,NA,TRBV7-2,TGTGCCAGCAGCGGTGGAACAGCCTCCCCGGAGGGATTCACTGAAGCTTTCTTT,CASSGGTASPEGFTEAFF
TRBJ1-5,many,TRBD1,TRBV5-1,TGCGCCAGCAGCCCGGGACAGTACAATCAGCCCCAGCATTTT,CASSPGQYNQPQHF
TRBJ1-1,NA,NA,TRBV13,TGTGCCAGCAGCTTAGACAGGGTTATGAACACTGAAGCTTTCTTT,CASSLDRVMNTEAFF
TRBJ2-1,many,TRBD1,TRBV4-2,TGTGCCAGCAGCCAACCGCAGGGGACAGGAGAAAATGAGCAGTTCTTC,CASSQPQGTGENEQFF
TRBJ2-3,NA,TRBD1,TRBV5-1,TGCGCCAGCAGCGCCCGGGGTCGACAGGGGCGGGAAGATACGCAGTATTTT,CASSARGRQGREDTQYF
TRBJ2-2,NA,NA,TRBV20-1,TGCAGTGCAAGAATCCTTGGGGCTGGGGAGCTGTTTTTT,CSARILGAGELFF
TRBJ1-5,many,TRBD1,TRBV29-1,TGCAGCGTTGCCGGGACAGACAATCAGCCCCAGCATTTT,CSVAGTDNQPQHF